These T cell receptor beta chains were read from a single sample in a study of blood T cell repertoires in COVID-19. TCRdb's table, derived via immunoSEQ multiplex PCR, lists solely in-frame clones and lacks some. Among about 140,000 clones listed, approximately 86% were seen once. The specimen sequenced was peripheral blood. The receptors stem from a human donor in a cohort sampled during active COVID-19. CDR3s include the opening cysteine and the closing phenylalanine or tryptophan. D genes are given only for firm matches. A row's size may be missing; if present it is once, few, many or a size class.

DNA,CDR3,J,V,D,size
TGTGCCAGTAGTATCCGTGGAGACAGGGTACAGCCCCAGCATTTT,CASSIRGDRVQPQHF,TRBJ1-5,TRBV19,TRBD1,-
TGTGCCAGAAGCTTGTGGACCGGGACAGATAGTCAGCCCCAGCATTTT,CARSLWTGTDSQPQHF,TRBJ1-5,TRBV5-3,TRBD1,once
TGTGCCAGCAGCACTAGGACAGGGGCCGGGGGTGGCTACACCTTC,CASSTRTGAGGGYTF,TRBJ1-2,TRBV7-2,TRBD1,-
TGTGCCAGCTCACCACAAGCTAGCGGGGCTAGCACAGATACGCAGTATTTT,CASSPQASGASTDTQYF,TRBJ2-3,TRBV18,TRBD2,-
TGTGCCACCTCCCTCAGGGAAGGCGGGGAGCTGTTTTTT,CATSLREGGELFF,TRBJ2-2,TRBV2,-,few
TGTGCCAGCAGTGATTCCCCAGACATGAACACTGAAGCTTTCTTT,CASSDSPDMNTEAFF,TRBJ1-1,TRBV2,-,-
TGCGCCAGCAGCTCGTCAGGAGTAGGGACAAACTACGAGCAGTACTTC,CASSSSGVGTNYEQYF,TRBJ2-7,TRBV5-1,-,-
TGTGCCAGCAGTTTAAGCCAGGATAATGAAAAACTGTTTTTT,CASSLSQDNEKLFF,TRBJ1-4,TRBV28,-,-
TGTGCCAGCAGTGTCGGACAGGAGAACACTGAAGCTTTCTTT,CASSVGQENTEAFF,TRBJ1-1,TRBV2,TRBD1,once
TGTGCCAGCAGCTTAATACAGCCTTACAATGAGCAGTTCTTC,CASSLIQPYNEQFF,TRBJ2-1,TRBV7-9,-,-
TGTGCCAGCTCGACCGACGGGAGTTGGCAAGAGACCCAGTACTTC,CASSTDGSWQETQYF,TRBJ2-5,TRBV3-1/TRBV3-2,-,-
TGTGCCACCAGCGGATGGGACAGGGGTAATGAAAAACTGTTTTTT,CATSGWDRGNEKLFF,TRBJ1-4,TRBV15,TRBD1,-
TGTGCTAGCAGCTTAGAGTATGCGGGGGGGCCGGCAGATACGCAGTATTTT,CASSLEYAGGPADTQYF,TRBJ2-3,TRBV7-7,TRBD2,-
TGTGCCAGCAGCTTCAACAGGGGCCTCGAGCAGTACTTC,CASSFNRGLEQYF,TRBJ2-7,TRBV7-9,TRBD1,-
TGTGCCAGCAGCCAAGCTAGCGGGGGGGCGGCCGGATCTGAGCAGTTCTTC,CASSQASGGAAGSEQFF,TRBJ2-1,TRBV3-1/TRBV3-2,TRBD2,-
TGTGCCAGCAGAAACGGGGGTACTGAAGCTTTCTTT,CASRNGGTEAFF,TRBJ1-1,TRBV6-8,-,-
TGTGCCAGCAGCTTGGCTAGCGGGGGGGCCGGGGAGCTGTTTTTT,CASSLASGGAGELFF,TRBJ2-2,TRBV5-4,TRBD2,-
TGTGCCAGCACCCTGGACAGGAACACTGAAGCTTTCTTT,CASTLDRNTEAFF,TRBJ1-1,TRBV6-6,-,-
TGTGCCAGCAGTTCCTTAGGGGGTCTTGGCTACACCTTC,CASSSLGGLGYTF,TRBJ1-2,TRBV6-5,-,few
TGTGCCAGCCACCAAATACTCAGGGGAAGCTATGGCTACACCTTC,CASHQILRGSYGYTF,TRBJ1-2,TRBV5-4,-,-
TGTGCCAGCAGCGAGGGGGCGAGCTACTACGAGCAGTACTTC,CASSEGASYYEQYF,TRBJ2-7,TRBV9,TRBD1,-
TGTGCCAGCAGTGAGCCGAGGTACGGGGACACTGAAGCTTTCTTT,CASSEPRYGDTEAFF,TRBJ1-1,TRBV2,-,-
TGTGCCAGCAGTTTTGAGACTAGCGTCAACAATGAGCAGTTCTTC,CASSFETSVNNEQFF,TRBJ2-1,TRBV2,TRBD2,once
TGTGCCAGCTCACCAAACAGATTCTCTGGAAACACCATATATTTT,CASSPNRFSGNTIYF,TRBJ1-3,TRBV18,-,-
TGCGCCAGCAGCTTGTGGAGGGGCCCGAACACTGAAGCTTTCTTT,CASSLWRGPNTEAFF,TRBJ1-1,TRBV5-1,-,-
TGTGCCAGTAGTATAGAAGGGGTAGCGGGAATTCGAACAGATACGCAGTATTTT,CASSIEGVAGIRTDTQYF,TRBJ2-3,TRBV19,TRBD2,once
TGTGCCAGCAGCCGGGACAGGGTAAGGTACGAGCAGTACTTC,CASSRDRVRYEQYF,TRBJ2-7,TRBV28,TRBD1,-
TGTGCCAGCAGTTCCTATCGACAGGGGCCGGGCTACACCTTC,CASSSYRQGPGYTF,TRBJ1-2,TRBV28,TRBD1,-